The table lists the clone carrying this TCR beta chain with a few counts. Its specificity is unknown. Reverse transcribing all isolated RNA meant expressed TCRB transcripts were sequenced. Assay used: immunoSEQ multiplex PCR; TCRdb lists only in-frame clones, some missing. Of hundreds of thousands of clones in the sample, approximately 10% were seen once. By way of CD45RO/CCR7/CD25/CD127/CD95/CD27, the CD4+ regulatory, stem cell-like memory, central memory and naive cells were sorted. The source of the sample is a study of beta chain features in type 1 diabetes. Germline V lookup: CDR1 MNHEY, CDR2 SVGAGI. CDR3 size: 14 residues. V was pared by 5 bases and J by 5 bases, with 4 bases of the junction left unmatched. Study results and caveats: For Type 1 diabetes patients, all four CD4+ subsets carried TCRB CDR3s that were moderately but significantly shorter. A greater similarity of naive, central memory and Treg TCRB repertoires was seen among patients than among healthy donors.

This receptor was identified in a man aged 25 to 40 with type 1 diabetes. Sequencing was performed on naive CD4+ T cells from blood. This chain links TRBV6-5 with TRBJ2-5, with 11 bases aligning to TRBD2. CDR3 nucleotides: TGTGCCAGCAGTGTACTAGCGGGGGTTGAGACCCAGTACTTC. Amino acid sequence: CASSVLAGVETQYF.